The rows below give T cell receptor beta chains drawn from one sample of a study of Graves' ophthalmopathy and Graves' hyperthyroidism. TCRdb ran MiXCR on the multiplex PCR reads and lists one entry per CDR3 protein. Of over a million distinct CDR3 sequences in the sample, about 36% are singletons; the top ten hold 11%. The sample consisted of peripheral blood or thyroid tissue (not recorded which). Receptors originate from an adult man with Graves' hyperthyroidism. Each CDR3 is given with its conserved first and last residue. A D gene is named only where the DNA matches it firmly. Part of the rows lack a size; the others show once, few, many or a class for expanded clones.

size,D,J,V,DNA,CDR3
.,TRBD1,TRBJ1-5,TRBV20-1,TGCAGTGCTAGAGTACATACAGGGGGCCGCAATCAGCCCCAGCATTTT,CSARVHTGGRNQPQHF
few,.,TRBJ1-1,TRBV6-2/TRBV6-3,TGTGCCAGCAGTTACGGTGCAGGGCGAGCTTTCTTT,CASSYGAGRAFF
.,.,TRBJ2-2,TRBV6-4,TGTGCCAGCAAGGAGGGGGAGTCGAGCGGGGAGCTGTTTTTT,CASKEGESSGELFF
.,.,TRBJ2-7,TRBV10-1,TGCGCCAGCAGTGCCAGCTCACCACCGCGTGGCCCCCTAGACGAGCAGTACTTC,CASSASSPPRGPLDEQYF
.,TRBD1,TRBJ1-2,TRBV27,TGTGCCAGCAGTTTATCTGCAGGGGGATACTATGGCTACACCTTC,CASSLSAGGYYGYTF
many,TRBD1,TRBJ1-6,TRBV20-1,TGCAGTGCTATGGACAGGGTAGGGGGTAATTCACCCCTCCACTTT,CSAMDRVGGNSPLHF
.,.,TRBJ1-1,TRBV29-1,TGCAGCGTTCGACAGGTTCTGAACACTGAAGCTTTCTTT,CSVRQVLNTEAFF
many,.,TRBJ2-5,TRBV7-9,TGTGCTACCGACAGGATGGAGACCCAGTACTTC,CATDRMETQYF
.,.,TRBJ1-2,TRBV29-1,TGCAGCGCCGGGGGCGACAGCTCTGGAAACACCTTC,CSAGGDSSGNTF
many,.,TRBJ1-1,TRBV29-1,TGCAGCGTTGAGTGCGTCGGGGCCCCTGAAGCTTTCTTT,CSVECVGAPEAFF
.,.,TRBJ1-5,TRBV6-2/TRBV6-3,TGTGCCAGCAGTTACTCGATTTCGGCACCGCGGGGGGCGCATTTT,CASSYSISAPRGAHF
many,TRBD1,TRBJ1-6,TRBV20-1,TGCAGTGCTAGAGAGGGACAGGGTAATTCACCCCTCCACTTT,CSAREGQGNSPLHF
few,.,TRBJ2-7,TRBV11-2,TGTGCCAGCAGCCCGCGACTAGTTCTGGGTGACTCCTACGAGCAGTACTTC,CASSPRLVLGDSYEQYF
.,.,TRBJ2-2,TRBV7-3,TGTGCCAGCAGCTTCCCTGGCGGCAGAACCGCCGGGGAGCTGTTTTTT,CASSFPGGRTAGELFF
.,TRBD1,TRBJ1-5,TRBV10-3,TGTGCCATCAGCATGGGACAGGGGACACAGCCCCAGCATTTT,CAISMGQGTQPQHF
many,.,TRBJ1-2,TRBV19,TGTGCCAGTATCCCCCGGGGCCTCGACAGAATTCATGGCTACACCTTC,CASIPRGLDRIHGYTF
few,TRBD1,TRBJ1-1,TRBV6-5,TGTGCCAGCACCCACAGGGGGGCAGCTTTCTTT,CASTHRGAAFF
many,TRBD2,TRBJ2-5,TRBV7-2,TGTGCCAGCAGACCTCGCACTAGCGGGAGGGCGGAGACCCAGTACTTC,CASRPRTSGRAETQYF
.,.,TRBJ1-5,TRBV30,TGTGCCTGGAAAGATAGGTATAGCAATCAGCCCCAGCATTTT,CAWKDRYSNQPQHF
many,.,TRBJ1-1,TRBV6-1,TGTGCCAGCAGTGAGGGGAAGATGAACACTGAAGCTTTCTTT,CASSEGKMNTEAFF
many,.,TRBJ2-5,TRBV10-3,TGTGCCATCAGCTCCGGGCTAACCCAAGAGACCCAGTACTTC,CAISSGLTQETQYF
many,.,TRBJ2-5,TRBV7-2,TGTGCCAGCAGACAGGCGGGGGCGCTGCCTACTGAGTACTTC,CASRQAGALPTEYF
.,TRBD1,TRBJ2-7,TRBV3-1,TGTGCCAGCAGCCGAAGGACAGGGGGCACCTACGAGCAGTACTTC,CASSRRTGGTYEQYF
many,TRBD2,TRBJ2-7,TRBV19,TGTGCCAGTAGTATGATTCCAATGACTAGCGGGGACTCCTACGAGCAGTACTTC,CASSMIPMTSGDSYEQYF
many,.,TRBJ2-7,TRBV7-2,TGTGCCAGCAGCTTAACTAGGTCCGAGCAGTACTTC,CASSLTRSEQYF
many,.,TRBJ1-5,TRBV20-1,TGCAGTGCAGAAAAGCGTGAGGTTCAGCCCCAGCATTTT,CSAEKREVQPQHF
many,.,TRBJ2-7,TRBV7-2,TGTGCCAGCAGCAAACCAAGACAAACCTTCTACGAGCAGTACTTC,CASSKPRQTFYEQYF